The clone carrying this TCR beta chain was observed a handful of times. The CDR3 has 16 amino acids. Trimming shortened V by 2 bases and J by 4 bases, and 17 bases separated the two germline ends. The germline V gene has CDR1 SNHLY and CDR2 FYNNEI. This sample is drawn from a study of T-cell reconstitution after alpha-beta-depleted transplantation in children. Unique molecular identifiers were used in preparing the TCRbeta library. TCRdb ran MiXCR on the PCR reads and lists one entry per CDR3 protein. Of about 640,000 distinct CDR3 sequences in the sample, around 17% were seen once. The chain couples TRBV2 to TRBJ1-1, with D perhaps TRBD1 (6 bases). This receptor was taken from a human donor who donated a stem cell graft to a child with acute myeloid leukemia. Sequences were derived from PBMCs from the stem cell graft donor, sampled from the stem cell graft. This chain's CDR3 is CASSERALGGSTEAFF. CDR3 in DNA: TGTGCCAGCAGTGAAAGGGCCCTAGGGGGATCCACTGAAGCTTTCTTT.